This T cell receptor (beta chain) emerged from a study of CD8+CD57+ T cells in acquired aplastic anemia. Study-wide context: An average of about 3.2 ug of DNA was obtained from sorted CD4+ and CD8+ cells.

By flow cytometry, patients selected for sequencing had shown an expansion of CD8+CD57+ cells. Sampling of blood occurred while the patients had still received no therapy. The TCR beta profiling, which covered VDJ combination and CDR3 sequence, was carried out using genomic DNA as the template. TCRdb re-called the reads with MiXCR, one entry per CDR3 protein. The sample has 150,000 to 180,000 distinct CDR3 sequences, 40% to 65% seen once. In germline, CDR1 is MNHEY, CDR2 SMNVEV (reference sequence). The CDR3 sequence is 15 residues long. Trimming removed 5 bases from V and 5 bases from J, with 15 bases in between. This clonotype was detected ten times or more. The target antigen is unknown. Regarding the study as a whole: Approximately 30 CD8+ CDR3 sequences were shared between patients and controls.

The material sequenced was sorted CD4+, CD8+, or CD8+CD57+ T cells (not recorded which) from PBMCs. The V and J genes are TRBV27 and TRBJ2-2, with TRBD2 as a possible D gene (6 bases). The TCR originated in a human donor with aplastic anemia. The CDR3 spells CASSPDTGGTGELFF. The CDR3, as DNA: TGTGCCAGCAGTCCGGACACTGGGGGGACCGGGGAGCTGTTTTTT.